This T cell receptor (beta chain) originates from a study of blood T cell repertoires in COVID-19. Authors' data handling: Estimates of nucleated cell counts were drawn from the amplification of reference gene primers. Method: immunoSEQ multiplex PCR; TCRdb's copy keeps in-frame clones and lacks some. The V and J calls and the clone size are those of that table, but D and trimming were determined from the DNA. The table includes 250,000 to 300,000 clones, around 84% detected once. Study members were between roughly 18 and 90 years old and lived in about two dozen US regions. Self-reported history from a screening survey and questionnaire set each donor's cohort. The germline V gene encodes CDR1 ENHRY and CDR2 SYGVKD. The CDR3 totals 16 residues. V was pared by 6 bases and J by 7 bases, with 11 bases of the junction left unmatched. The count of this clone is one.

The chain uses TRBV10-3 and TRBJ1-6; 8 nucleotides match TRBD1. The source material was PBMCs or T cells enriched from blood (not recorded which). The clonotype comes from a man younger than 40 with acute COVID-19. In DNA, the CDR3 is TGTGCCATCAGCCACGGACAGGGAATGGGGAATTCACCCCTCCACTTT. Amino acid sequence: CAISHGQGMGNSPLHF.